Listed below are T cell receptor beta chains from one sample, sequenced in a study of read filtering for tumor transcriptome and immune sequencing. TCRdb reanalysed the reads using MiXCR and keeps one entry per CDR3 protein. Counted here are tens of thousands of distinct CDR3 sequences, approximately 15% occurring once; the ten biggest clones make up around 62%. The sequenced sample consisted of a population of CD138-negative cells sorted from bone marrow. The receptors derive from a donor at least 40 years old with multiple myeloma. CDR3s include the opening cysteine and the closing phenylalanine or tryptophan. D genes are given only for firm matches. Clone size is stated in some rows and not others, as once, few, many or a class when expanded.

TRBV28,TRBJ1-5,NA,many,TGTGCCAGCATCATTTCAGCAGGTAGCTCTAGCAATCAGCCCCAGCATTTT,CASIISAGSSSNQPQHF
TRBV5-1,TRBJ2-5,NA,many,TGCGCCAGCAGCTTTTCCGAAGAGACCCAGTACTTC,CASSFSEETQYF
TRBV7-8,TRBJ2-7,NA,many,TGTGCCAGCAGCTTCGGACCCGACGGCGAGCAGTACTTC,CASSFGPDGEQYF
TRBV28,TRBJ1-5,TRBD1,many,TGTGCCAGCAGTTTTCGGACAGGGGGCGGTCAGCCCCAGCATTTT,CASSFRTGGGQPQHF
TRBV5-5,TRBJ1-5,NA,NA,TGTGCCAGCAGCTTAGAAGGTCAGGTGTTATGGAATCAGCCCCAGCATTTT,CASSLEGQVLWNQPQHF
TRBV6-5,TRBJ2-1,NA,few,TGTGCCACCCACCCGGGGCGCTCCTACAATGAGCAGTTCTTC,CATHPGRSYNEQFF
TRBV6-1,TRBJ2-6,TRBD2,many,TGTGCCAGCAGTGAACGGGGGGATGGGGCCAACGTCCTGACTTTC,CASSERGDGANVLTF
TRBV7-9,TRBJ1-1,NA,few,TGTGCCAGCAGCGAAGGGGTTGGGACTGAAGCTTTCTTT,CASSEGVGTEAFF
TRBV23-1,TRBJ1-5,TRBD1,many,TGCGCCAGCAGTCACCCGGACAGGGGAGGGGATCAGCCCCAGCATTTT,CASSHPDRGGDQPQHF
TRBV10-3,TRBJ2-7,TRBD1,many,TGTGCCATCAGGGGCCCCCTCGAAACAGGGGGGGAGCAGTACTTC,CAIRGPLETGGEQYF
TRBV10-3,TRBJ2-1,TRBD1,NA,TGTGCCATCGCCGGGACAGGGGTCGATGAGCAGTTCTTC,CAIAGTGVDEQFF
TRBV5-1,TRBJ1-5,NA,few,TGCGCCAGCAGCTTAGGTCCTCTTGGCAATCAGCCCCAGCATTTT,CASSLGPLGNQPQHF
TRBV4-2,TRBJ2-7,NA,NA,TGTGCCAGCAGCCAAGGAGGTTTTAGCGGAAGAGAGGGCTACGAGCAGTACTTC,CASSQGGFSGREGYEQYF
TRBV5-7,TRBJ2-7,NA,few,TGTGCCAGCAGCTCGGACGGGGACCGGGACTTCACCTACGAGCAGTACTTC,CASSSDGDRDFTYEQYF
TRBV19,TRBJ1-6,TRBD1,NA,TGTGCCAGTAGTAGCGGACAGGCGGCCCTCCACTTT,CASSSGQAALHF
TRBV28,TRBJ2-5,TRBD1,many,TGTGCCAGCAGTGGCCGTGATAGGGGGCGAATAGAGACCCAGTACTTC,CASSGRDRGRIETQYF
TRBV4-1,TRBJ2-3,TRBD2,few,TGCGCCAGCAGCCCTACTAGCGGCTCAAACACAGATACGCAGTATTTT,CASSPTSGSNTDTQYF
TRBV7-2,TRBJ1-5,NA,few,TGTGCCAGCAGCTTAGCGGCCCCTCAGCCCCAGCATTTT,CASSLAAPQPQHF
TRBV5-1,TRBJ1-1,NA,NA,TGCGCCAGCAGCTTTCAGGGGAACACTGAAGCTTTCTTT,CASSFQGNTEAFF
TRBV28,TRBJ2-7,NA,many,TGTGCCAGCAGTTCATCCTACGAGCAGTACTTC,CASSSSYEQYF
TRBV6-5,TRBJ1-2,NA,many,TGTGCCAGCAGTTACAGCGGAAGCACGCAACCGGTGTATGGCTACACCTTC,CASSYSGSTQPVYGYTF
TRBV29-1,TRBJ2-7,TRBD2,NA,TGCAGCGTTGGGGTGGGAGGGCCGAGGGAGCAGTACTTC,CSVGVGGPREQYF